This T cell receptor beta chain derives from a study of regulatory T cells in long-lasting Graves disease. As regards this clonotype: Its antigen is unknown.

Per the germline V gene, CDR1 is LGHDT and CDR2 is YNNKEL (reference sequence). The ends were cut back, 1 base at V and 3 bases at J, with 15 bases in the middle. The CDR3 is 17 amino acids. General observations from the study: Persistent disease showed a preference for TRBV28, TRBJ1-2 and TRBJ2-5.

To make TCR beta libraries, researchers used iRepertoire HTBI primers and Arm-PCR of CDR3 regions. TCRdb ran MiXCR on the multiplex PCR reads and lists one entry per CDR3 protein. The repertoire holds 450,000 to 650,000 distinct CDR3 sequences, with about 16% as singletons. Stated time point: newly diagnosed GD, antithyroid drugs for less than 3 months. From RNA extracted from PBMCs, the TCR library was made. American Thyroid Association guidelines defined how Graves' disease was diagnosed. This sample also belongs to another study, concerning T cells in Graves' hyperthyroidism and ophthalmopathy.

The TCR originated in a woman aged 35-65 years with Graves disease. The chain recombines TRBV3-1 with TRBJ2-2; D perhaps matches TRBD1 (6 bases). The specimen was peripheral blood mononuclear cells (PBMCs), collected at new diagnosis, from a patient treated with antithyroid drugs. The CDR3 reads CASSQAGWGHYTGELFF. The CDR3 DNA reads TGTGCCAGCAGCCAAGCGGGGTGGGGACATTACACCGGGGAGCTGTTTTTT.